This TCR beta chain appears in the sequencing data of a study of T cells in localized non-small cell lung cancer. Note on this clone: No antigen is known for it.

Method: immunoSEQ multiplex PCR; TCRdb's copy keeps in-frame clones and lacks some. The sample shows fewer than 45,000 clones, 85% to 90% of them seen only once. In germline, CDR1 is GTSNPN, CDR2 SVGIG (reference sequence). The CDR3 spans 15 residues. Trimming took 4 bases from V and 2 from J, leaving 17 bases between them. Findings of the study overall: With higher T cell density in blood came longer overall survival. Adjacent lung held a median roughly 54 of the top 100 tumor clones. Uninvolved nearby lung showed the greatest T cell clonality, exceeding that found in tumor. Sequence data derive from only one tumor region, so heterogeneity remains possible.

The starting material was peripheral blood, obtained before any cancer treatment. The clonotype was recovered from a woman aged 18-55 years with stage III lung adenocarcinoma. The chain carries TRBV30 and TRBJ1-2, with unresolved D. The CDR3 bases are TGTGCCTGGAATCTTCAGGAGGAACAGAACTATGGCTACACCTTC. The encoded protein is CAWNLQEEQNYGYTF.